This T cell receptor beta chain stems from a study of blood T cell repertoires in COVID-19. Looking at the study overall: Donors in the United States, Italy and Spain gave samples during acute or convalescent COVID-19.

CDR1 SNHLY and CDR2 FYNNEI come from the germline V gene. There are 13 residues in the CDR3. Trimming cost V 6 bases and J 5 bases, with 11 bases left between them. The protocol was immunoSEQ multiplex PCR, while the TCRdb copy is restricted to in-frame clones and leaves out a portion. The sample carries 65,000 to 95,000 clones, 80% to 90% recorded once. The material sequenced was peripheral blood. The chain recombines TRBV2 with TRBJ2-1; the D gene is possibly TRBD2 (6 bases). This TCR came from a man aged 80 or over with acute or convalescent COVID-19. CDR3 nucleotides: TGTGCCAGCAGGCGGGGCTTGAACAATGAGCAGTTCTTC. It encodes CASRRGLNNEQFF.